Below are 22 T cell receptor beta chains sequenced from a single sample in a study of beta chain features in type 1 diabetes. Points from the study as a whole: Moderately but significantly shorter TCRB CDR3s were found in Type 1 diabetes patients in all four CD4+ subsets.

Antigens for these TCRs are unknown. Reverse transcription of all isolated RNA meant that expressed TCRB transcripts were sequenced. The assay was immunoSEQ multiplex PCR, and TCRdb's table has in-frame clones only and misses some. The repertoire includes approximately 250,000 clones, 11% of them detected once, and about 0.018% sits in the top ten. The material sequenced was naive CD4+ T cells from blood. The source of these receptors is a man aged 25-40 years with type 1 diabetes.

This sequence joins TRBV29-1 and TRBJ2-7, with 9 bases that match TRBD2. Looked up from germline, CDR1 is SQVTM and CDR2 is ANQGSEA. V shed 6 bases and J 0 bases; nucleotides not matched to a gene: 18. This CDR3 has 18 amino acids. The CDR3 is CSVARLLSSGASSYEQYF. Here the CDR3 DNA reads TGCAGCGTCGCGCGCCTCCTATCTAGCGGGGCTAGCTCCTACGAGCAGTACTTC.

V usage is TRBV5-6 and J usage is TRBJ2-1; D not certain. This CDR3 is built from 13 residues. The germline V and J ends were trimmed by 4 bases and 7 bases, with 12 bases remaining between them. Germline lookup yields CDR1 SGHDT and CDR2 YYEEEE. Written as DNA, the CDR3 is TGTGCCAGCAGCACGGTCTTTGCGAATGAGCAGTTCTTC. Translated, it gives CASSTVFANEQFF.

Comments on this clone: At one end, the junction sequence differs from germline, possibly due to a read error. This sequence joins TRBV7-8 and TRBJ2-3; TRBD2 agrees at 8 bases. CDR3 length: 14 residues. Per the germline V gene, CDR1 is SGHVS and CDR2 is FQNEAQ. The CDR3 protein is CASSLAGLTDTQYF. CDR3 nucleotide sequence: TGTGCCAGCAGCCTAGCGGGCCTCACAGATACGCAGTATTTT.

This clone has more than one count but fewer than ten. The genes are TRBV15 and TRBJ2-7; TRBD1 matches 9 bases. Unmatched junction bases numbered 8, after V lost 0 bases and J lost 5 bases. CDR1 and CDR2 from the germline V gene are LNHNV and YYDKDF (reference sequence). The CDR3 contains 16 residues. The CDR3 loop is CATSRDLDRGEDEQYF. The CDR3 region has the DNA TGTGCCACCAGCAGAGATCTCGACAGGGGGGAAGACGAGCAGTACTTC.

This clone was seen more than once but under ten times. This chain uses TRBV9 with TRBJ2-1, with 12 bases aligning to TRBD2. Germline CDR1 and CDR2: SGDLS and YYNGEE. This CDR3 is built from 17 residues. With 3 bases clipped from V and 2 bases from J, the junction kept 6 bases outside the gene matches. The CDR3: CASSATTSGGTYNEQFF. CDR3 bases: TGTGCCAGCAGCGCAACGACTAGCGGGGGTACCTACAATGAGCAGTTCTTC. The full variable domain, its missing parts supplied by reference TRBV9 and TRBJ2-1, is DSGVTQTPKHLITATGQRVTLRCSPRSGDLSVYWYQQSLDQGLQFLIQYYNGEERAKGNILERFSAQQFPDLHSELNLSSLELGDSALYFCASSATTSGGTYNEQFFGPGTRLTVL.

This clone occurred a few times. This sequence joins TRBV5-6 and TRBJ1-1, with a weak D call TRBD1 (5 bases). CDR3 length: 17 amino acids. V shed 6 bases and J shed 0 bases, with 21 bases lying between them. Germline CDR1 SGHDT, CDR2 YYEEEE. CDR3: CASKTGVAGTMNTEAFF. CDR3 coding DNA: TGTGCCAGCAAAACGGGAGTTGCAGGGACGATGAACACTGAAGCTTTCTTT. Using reference TRBV5-6 and TRBJ1-1 for the parts outside the CDR3, the full variable domain is DAGVTQSPTHLIKTRGQQVTLRCSPKSGHDTVSWYQQALGQGPQFIFQYYEEEERQRGNFPDRFSGHQFPNYSSELNVNALLLGDSALYLCASKTGVAGTMNTEAFFGQGTRLTVV.

This clone was observed a handful of times. The chain recombines TRBV19 with TRBJ1-1, with 8 nucleotides matching TRBD1. CDR3 length: 13 residues. Germline values: CDR1 LNHDA, CDR2 SQIVND (reference sequence). V shed 6 bases, J shed 3 bases, and the junction held 3 bases outside the gene matches. In nucleotides, the CDR3 is TGTGCCAGTAGCCCGGACAGGGACACTGAAGCTTTCTTT. Residues: CASSPDRDTEAFF.

The chain employs TRBV10-3 and TRBJ1-5; 10 nucleotides agree with TRBD1. There are 15 residues in the CDR3. V lost 10 bases, J lost 0 bases, and 6 bases stayed unmatched. Germline V gene lookup returns CDR1 ENHRY and CDR2 SYGVKD. The CDR3 here is CATGTGAYSNQPQHF. CDR3 bases: TGTGCCACCGGGACAGGGGCGTATAGCAATCAGCCCCAGCATTTT.

This clone has more than one count but fewer than ten. V is TRBV9 and J is TRBJ2-5; D gene unclear. Looked up from germline, CDR1 is SGDLS and CDR2 is YYNGEE. V lost 2 bases and J lost 3, with 17 bases in between. This CDR3 is 16 amino acids long. In DNA form, the CDR3 reads TGTGCCAGCAGCGTCTCTAGTATCCCCCTGGAAGAGACCCAGTACTTC. Amino acid sequence: CASSVSSIPLEETQYF.

V is TRBV6-5 and J is TRBJ2-7; TRBD1 is a possible D gene (5 bases). Trimming cost V 0 bases and J 1 base, with 10 bases left between them. Germline CDR1 reads MNHEY; CDR2 reads SVGAGI. The CDR3 spans 15 residues. CDR3 DNA: TGTGCCAGCAGTTACTCTGGATACAGGTCCTACGAGCAGTACTTC. Translated, it gives CASSYSGYRSYEQYF.

This clone was detected only a few times. The chain carries TRBV7-2 and TRBJ2-5, with 10 bases identical to TRBD2. With V trimmed by 7 bases and J by 5 bases, 7 bases remained unmatched. Germline assignment: CDR1 SGHTA and CDR2 FQGNSA. The CDR3 sequence is 14 residues long. DNA of the CDR3: TGTGCCAGCACCCGGAATAGCGGGGGGGAGACCCAGTACTTC. As protein: CASTRNSGGETQYF.

V and J are TRBV28 and TRBJ2-3, with 7 bases lining up with TRBD2. Germline assignment: CDR1 MDHEN and CDR2 SYDVKM. This CDR3 comprises 14 residues. With 4 bases clipped from V and 9 bases from J, the junction kept 10 bases outside the gene matches. CDR3 amino acids: CASSSPVLAATQYF. In DNA form, the CDR3 reads TGTGCCAGCAGTTCCCCCGTTCTAGCGGCGACGCAGTATTTT.

This chain uses TRBV25-1 with TRBJ2-5; D ambiguous. V lost 5 bases to trimming and J lost 2 bases, with 9 bases between them. The CDR3 consists of 13 residues. The germline CDR1 and CDR2 sequences are MGHDK and SYGVNS. The CDR3 reads CASSPLRQETQYF. The CDR3 DNA sequence: TGTGCCAGCAGTCCACTTCGGCAAGAGACCCAGTACTTC.

V usage is TRBV19 and J usage is TRBJ1-5, with TRBD1 matching 8 bases. Trimming at V came to 2 bases and at J to 0 bases, leaving 0 bases not matched to a gene. This CDR3 spans 15 amino acids. Germline CDR1 LNHDA, CDR2 SQIVND (reference sequence). The CDR3 DNA sequence: TGTGCCAGTAGTATACAGGGGGCTAGCAATCAGCCCCAGCATTTT. It specifies CASSIQGASNQPQHF.

This clone has a handful of counts. The CDR3 ends on some other residue instead of the conserved phenylalanine or tryptophan, so this is likely a read error. The DNA is omitted, as the CDR3 cannot be located on it reliably, and the CDR3 follows TCRdb's listing. This chain connects TRBV6-5 to TRBJ1-1. Looked up from germline, CDR1 is MNHEY and CDR2 is SVGAGI. The CDR3 is 9 amino acids long, termini counted. The CDR3: CATIRRGDL.

The J gene is TRBJ1-6, the V gene TRBV7-9; TRBD1 matches 8 bases. Per germline, CDR1 SEHNR and CDR2 FQNEAQ (reference sequence). The CDR3 extends over 14 amino acids. After removal of 5 bases from V and 8 bases from J, the junction contained 5 bases not matched to a gene. The CDR3 here is CASSGGTGDSPLHF. DNA of the CDR3: TGTGCCAGCAGCGGCGGGACAGGAGATTCACCCCTCCACTTT. The full variable domain, rest sourced from reference TRBV7-9 and TRBJ1-6, is DTGVSQNPRHKITKRGQNVTFRCDPISEHNRLYWYRQTLGQGPEFLTYFQNEAQLEKSRLLSDRFSAERPKGSFSTLEIQRTEQGDSAMYLCASSGGTGDSPLHFGNGTRLTVT.

The rearrangement links TRBV2 to TRBJ1-5; D gene uncertain. Trimming cost V 8 bases and J 0 bases, with 11 bases left between them. Germline V lookup: CDR1 SNHLY, CDR2 FYNNEI. This CDR3 is built from 14 residues. The CDR3 coding sequence is TGTGCCAGCGAGCGTGGATATAGCAATCAGCCCCAGCATTTT. Protein sequence: CASERGYSNQPQHF.

This clone came up a few times. The chain links TRBV7-9 to TRBJ2-7; 8 nucleotides align to TRBD1. This CDR3 has 16 residues. V was clipped by 5 bases and J by 1 base; unmatched bases: 10. In germline, CDR1 is SEHNR, CDR2 FQNEAQ (reference sequence). The CDR3 DNA sequence: TGTGCCAGCAGCCTTAGAGACAGGGGCTTATCCTACGAGCAGTACTTC. Translated: CASSLRDRGLSYEQYF.

In its sample, this clone was seen a few times. The chain recombines TRBV5-1 with TRBJ1-5; D remains unclear. Trimming shortened V by 4 bases and J by 5 bases, and 10 bases separated the two germline ends. Germline CDR1 reads SGHRS; CDR2 reads YFSETQ. This CDR3 region has 13 residues. For the CDR3, the DNA is TGCGCCAGCAGCCCTATACCGGATCAGCCCCAGCATTTT. This translates into CASSPIPDQPQHF.

The chain carries TRBV6-5 and TRBJ1-2; D unresolved. This CDR3 has 16 amino acids. The ends were cut back, 2 bases at V and 4 bases at J, with 17 bases in the middle. Germline loops: CDR1 MNHEY, CDR2 SVGAGI. CDR3 DNA sequence: TGTGCCAGCAGTTACGGCCTGGACGGGAACTTCTATGGCTACACCTTC. It translates to CASSYGLDGNFYGYTF.

The V gene is TRBV7-3, the J gene TRBJ2-3; the D gene is possibly TRBD2 (6 bases). Germline values: CDR1 SGHTA, CDR2 FQGTGA. Trimming removed 4 bases at V and 1 base at J, with 9 bases between. The CDR3 is 14 amino acids. CDR3 sequence (DNA): TGTGCCAGCAGCTACGGCGGGGGCACAGATACGCAGTATTTT. This codes for CASSYGGGTDTQYF.

The chain couples TRBV11-1 to TRBJ1-1; 7 bases line up with TRBD1. V shed 3 bases, J shed 6 bases, and the junction held 7 bases outside the gene matches. The CDR3 loop spans 14 amino acids. CDR1 and CDR2 (germline): SGHAT, FQDESV (reference sequence). The CDR3 coding sequence is TGTGCCAGCAGCTTGGGACAGCGAATGGCTGAAGCTTTCTTT. This translates into CASSLGQRMAEAFF.